The 9 T cell receptor beta chains in this list originate from one sample, sequenced in a study of early T cells in non-severe SARS-CoV-2 infection. TCRdb reanalysed the 5' RACE reads using MiXCR and keeps one entry per CDR3 protein. Of over 25,000 distinct CDR3 sequences listed, more than 3.5% are singletons. Sequencing was performed on whole blood. The receptors here all came from an adult who was a healthcare worker with PCR-confirmed SARS-CoV-2 infection or an uninfected control (not recorded which).

The chain has TRBV5-6 and TRBJ2-7; TRBD2 matches at 14 bases. This CDR3 comprises 15 residues. V lost 4 bases, J lost 2 bases, and 2 bases stayed unmatched. Looked up from germline, CDR1 is SGHDT and CDR2 is YYEEEE. The CDR3 coding sequence is TGTGCCAGCAGCCGACTAGCGGGAGGGACCTACGAGCAGTACTTC. Translating gives CASSRLAGGTYEQYF. The complete variable domain, with remaining parts taken from reference TRBV5-6 and TRBJ2-7, reads DAGVTQSPTHLIKTRGQQVTLRCSPKSGHDTVSWYQQALGQGPQFIFQYYEEEERQRGNFPDRFSGHQFPNYSSELNVNALLLGDSALYLCASSRLAGGTYEQYFGPGTRLTVT.

Remarks on this clonotype: One end of the junction is discordant with germline, which a read error may explain. The rearrangement joins TRBV28 to TRBJ2-7, with D unclear. This CDR3 comprises 14 residues. Per germline, CDR1 MDHEN and CDR2 SYDVKM. DNA for the CDR3: TGTGCCAGCAGTTTCGTGGTAGACTCCTCCGAGCAGTACTTC. This gives the protein CASSFVVDSSEQYF.

For this clonotype: This likely comes from a read error, as the CDR3 has no conserved phenylalanine or tryptophan at its end. The DNA is omitted, as the CDR3 cannot be located on it reliably, and the CDR3 follows TCRdb's listing. The rearrangement links TRBV3-2 to TRBJ2-2; the D call in the table, TRBD2, was not verified against the DNA. TRBV3-2 is an annotated pseudogene. The CDR3 has 14 residues if both end residues are counted. The CDR3 region is CASNFSGSGGELFL.

This rearrangement joins TRBV7-8 to TRBJ2-7, with D perhaps being TRBD1 or TRBD2 (5 bases each). The CDR3 length is 14 residues. Trimming cost V 5 bases and J 2 bases, with 13 bases left between them. The germline gives CDR1 SGHVS, CDR2 FQNEAQ. CDR3 DNA: TGTGCCAGCAGCGCCCGAGAGGGGCCCTACGAGCAGTACTTC. This gives the protein CASSAREGPYEQYF.

This clonotype was recorded many times. The J gene is TRBJ1-2, the V gene TRBV29-1; TRBD1 matches 8 bases. The V gene end was trimmed by 3 bases and the J gene end by 4 bases; junction bases not matched to a gene: 4. This CDR3 comprises 13 residues. The germline gives CDR1 SQVTM, CDR2 ANQGSEA. The DNA of the CDR3 is TGCAGCGTTGAGGACAGGGCTAGCTATGGCTACACCTTC. Amino acids: CSVEDRASYGYTF.

This clonotype showed up just a few times. V and J are TRBV12-3 or TRBV12-4 and TRBJ2-5; possibly TRBD1 or TRBD2 for D (6 bases each). The V end lost 5 bases, the J end lost 3 bases, and 10 bases lay between the germline ends. The CDR3 is made up of 13 amino acids. Here the CDR3 DNA reads TGTGCCAGCAGTGGCGGGGACAAAGAGACCCAGTACTTC. It specifies CASSGGDKETQYF.

This clonotype was seen repeatedly, ten times or more. The chain joins TRBV11-2 to TRBJ2-2; no definite D call. Germline V gene sequence: CDR1 SGHAT, CDR2 FQNNGV. The CDR3 consists of 16 residues. Trimming took off 5 bases at V and 0 bases at J, with 13 bases between the two ends. The CDR3 nucleotides are TGTGCCAGCAGCCCCCTGGATGATTCGAACACCGGGGAGCTGTTTTTT. Its protein is CASSPLDDSNTGELFF.

This clonotype came up a few times. The rearrangement joins TRBV19 to TRBJ2-2; D unclear. The CDR3 totals 14 residues. Trimming shortened V by 5 bases and J by 0 bases, and 7 bases separated the two germline ends. Germline V gives CDR1 LNHDA, CDR2 SQIVND (reference sequence). CDR3 region: CASSGRSNTGELFF. The CDR3 nucleotides are TGTGCCAGTAGTGGCAGATCGAACACCGGGGAGCTGTTTTTT.

This clonotype has ten or more counts. As DNA, the CDR3 is TGTGCCTGGGAAGCGGGGGGTTCCTACAATGAGCAGTTCTTC. This encodes CAWEAGGSYNEQFF. The rearrangement links TRBV30 to TRBJ2-1; 9 nucleotides agree with TRBD2. The CDR3 has 14 amino acids. Germline V lookup: CDR1 GTSNPN, CDR2 SVGIG (reference sequence). V lost 5 bases, J lost 1 base, and 3 bases stayed unmatched.